Following are 16 T cell receptor beta chains from one sample sequenced in a study of blood T cell repertoires in COVID-19. The data were produced by immunoSEQ multiplex PCR, yet TCRdb's version contains in-frame clones alone and is incomplete. The repertoire includes 180,000 or so clones, just over 85% of them detected once, and around 8.2% sits in the top ten. Sequenced sample: peripheral blood. The receptors originated from a man aged 60-69 years with acute or convalescent COVID-19.

The rearrangement links TRBV5-1 to TRBJ2-5; the D is unclear. The CDR3 has 12 amino acids. Trimming pared 0 bases from V and 9 bases from J, leaving 9 bases between. Germline CDR1 is SGHRS and CDR2 is YFSETQ. The CDR3: CASSLDSVAQYF. The CDR3 nucleotides read TGCGCCAGCAGCTTGGACTCGGTGGCCCAGTACTTC.

V is TRBV18 and J is TRBJ2-7; 12 positions agree with TRBD2. Trimming removed 6 bases from V and 4 bases from J; junction bases left unmatched: 4. The CDR3 consists of 14 residues. The germline V gene encodes CDR1 KGHSH and CDR2 LQKENI. CDR3 sequence reads: CASSSTSGSYEQYF. The CDR3 DNA reads as TGTGCCAGCTCGTCGACTAGCGGGAGTTACGAGCAGTACTTC.

The rearrangement joins TRBV6-5 to TRBJ2-7; D may be TRBD1 (6 bases). The V gene lost 10 bases and the J gene lost 0 bases, with 13 bases spanning the gap. The CDR3 length is 13 residues. From germline, CDR1 is MNHEY and CDR2 SVGAGI. The CDR3 sequence is CAIEQGPSYEQYF. DNA for the CDR3: TGTGCCATAGAACAGGGTCCCTCCTACGAGCAGTACTTC.

The chain carries TRBV24-1 and TRBJ2-1, with 7 bases aligning to TRBD2. The CDR3 extends over 19 amino acids. The V and J ends lost 9 bases and 4 bases, in that order; junction bases with no gene match: 23. Germline loops: CDR1 KGHDR, CDR2 SFDVKD. The CDR3 DNA is TGTGCCACCCACCGCGGGGGTGGGCCCGGGACTAAAGGATACAATGAGCAGTTCTTC. It specifies CATHRGGGPGTKGYNEQFF.

The count of this clone is one. CDR3 nucleotides: TGTGCCAGCTCACCAGCCAGGGGGTGGGCTTATGGCTACACCTTC. Translating it yields CASSPARGWAYGYTF. The chain joins TRBV18 to TRBJ1-2, with TRBD1 matching 7 bases. This CDR3 is 15 amino acids long. Germline CDR1 KGHSH, CDR2 LQKENI. J gave up 5 bases and V 2 bases, and 8 bases lay outside the gene matches.

This sequence joins TRBV24-1 and TRBJ2-5; no clear D. The CDR3 is 13 amino acids. The V end was cut by 5 bases, the J end by 5 bases, with 11 bases between. CDR1 is KGHDR, CDR2 SFDVKD, per germline. CDR3 residues: CATSGYRSETQYF. CDR3 DNA: TGTGCCACCAGTGGTTATAGATCTGAGACCCAGTACTTC.

The CDR3 coding sequence is TGTGCCAGCAATCTAGCGGGAAGGGTCGCTGGCGGGGAGCTGTTTTTT. Translating it yields CASNLAGRVAGGELFF. V usage is TRBV28 and J usage is TRBJ2-2, with TRBD2 matching 9 bases. CDR1 and CDR2 from the germline V gene are MDHEN and SYDVKM. CDR3 length equals 16 residues. The trim removed 7 bases at V and 7 bases at J, leaving 13 bases unmatched.

CDR3 nucleotides: TGTGCCAGCAGCCAAGATAGGGGTATCTCTGGAAACACCATATATTTT. As protein: CASSQDRGISGNTIYF. The chain employs TRBV4-2 and TRBJ1-3; D possibly corresponds to TRBD1 (5 bases). The CDR3 consists of 16 residues. V was shortened by 0 bases and J by 0 bases, with 9 bases between the two germline ends. From germline, CDR1 is LGHNA and CDR2 YNFKEQ.

This chain links TRBV20-1 with TRBJ1-5, with D hard to call. V shed 3 bases and J shed 7 bases, with 16 bases lying between them. Germline V gene data show CDR1 as DFQATT and CDR2 as SNEGSKA (reference sequence). The CDR3 has 14 residues. CDR3 nucleotides: TGCAGTGCTAGTCGAGGGAGGGCGGACCAGCCCCAGCATTTT. Protein product: CSASRGRADQPQHF.

The chain has TRBV7-9 and TRBJ1-1; D not certain. The CDR3 has 16 residues. Germline V gives CDR1 SEHNR, CDR2 FQNEAQ (reference sequence). V was trimmed by 3 bases and J by 0 bases, leaving 14 bases between them. The CDR3, as DNA: TGTGCCAGCAGCTTGGGGAGGTCGATCATGAACACTGAAGCTTTCTTT. Residues: CASSLGRSIMNTEAFF.

J is TRBJ1-4 and V is TRBV5-1; 9 nucleotides align to TRBD1. This CDR3 spans 15 amino acids. V lost 3 bases, J lost 6 bases, and 6 bases stayed unmatched. Germline lookup yields CDR1 SGHRS and CDR2 YFSETQ. The CDR3 here is CASSYTGTGHEKLFF. CDR3 DNA: TGCGCCAGCAGCTATACCGGGACAGGGCATGAAAAACTGTTTTTT.

The J gene is TRBJ1-2, the V gene TRBV6-5, with 10 bases matching TRBD1. CDR3 length: 14 residues. Unmatched junction bases numbered 13, after V lost 10 bases and J lost 8 bases. From germline, CDR1 is MNHEY and CDR2 SVGAGI. CDR3 loop: CATNPGTGDGGYTF. The CDR3, as DNA: TGTGCCACCAACCCCGGGACAGGGGACGGCGGCTACACCTTC.

This clone was found once. J is TRBJ2-6 and V is TRBV9, with 7 bases lining up with TRBD1. CDR3 size: 16 residues. V lost 1 base and J lost 4; bases outside the gene matches: 5. Germline V lookup: CDR1 SGDLS, CDR2 YYNGEE. The CDR3 DNA is TGTGCCAGCAGCGTAAGGGGGCTGGGAGGGGCCAACGTCCTGACTTTC. This gives the protein CASSVRGLGGANVLTF. Based on the CDR3 plus reference TRBV9 and TRBJ2-6, the full variable domain is DSGVTQTPKHLITATGQRVTLRCSPRSGDLSVYWYQQSLDQGLQFLIQYYNGEERAKGNILERFSAQQFPDLHSELNLSSLELGDSALYFCASSVRGLGGANVLTFGAGSRLTVL.

The chain couples TRBV5-1 to TRBJ2-1; D is perhaps TRBD2 (5 bases). The germline V gene has CDR1 SGHRS and CDR2 YFSETQ. This CDR3 is 14 amino acids long. Between the trimmed V and J ends, which lost 0 bases and 2 bases, there was a span of 6 bases. DNA of the CDR3: TGCGCCAGCAGCTTGGCCGGGGCCTACAATGAGCAGTTCTTC. Protein sequence: CASSLAGAYNEQFF.

This rearrangement joins TRBV6-5 to TRBJ1-1; the D gene is possibly TRBD1 (5 bases). The CDR3 is made up of 14 amino acids. Per germline, CDR1 MNHEY and CDR2 SVGAGI. The ends were cut back, 6 bases at V and 5 bases at J, with 16 bases in the middle. The CDR3 bases are TGTGCCAGCAGAGTGATCGTCGGGGGGACTGAAGCTTTCTTT. It yields the protein CASRVIVGGTEAFF.

This clone was recorded once. V and J are TRBV6-5 and TRBJ1-5; D might be TRBD1 (5 bases). Germline assignment: CDR1 MNHEY and CDR2 SVGAGI. The CDR3 is 13 amino acids. V was cut by 7 bases and J by 1 base, with 8 bases left in between. CDR3: CASTAGSNQPQHF. Written as DNA, the CDR3 is TGTGCCAGCACGGCAGGGAGCAATCAGCCCCAGCATTTT.